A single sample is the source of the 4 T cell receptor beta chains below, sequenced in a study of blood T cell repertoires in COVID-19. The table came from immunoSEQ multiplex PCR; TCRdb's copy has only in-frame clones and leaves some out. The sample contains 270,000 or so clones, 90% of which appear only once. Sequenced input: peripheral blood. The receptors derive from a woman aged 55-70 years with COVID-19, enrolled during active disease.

In DNA form, the CDR3 reads TGCGCCAGCAGCTTGGGAAAACAGGGGGCGCGGACCGGGGAGCTGTTTTTT. Protein product: CASSLGKQGARTGELFF. The chain recombines TRBV5-1 with TRBJ2-2; 9 bases line up with TRBD1. CDR1 SGHRS and CDR2 YFSETQ come from the germline V gene. The CDR3 is 17 amino acids. The V and J ends lost 0 bases and 5 bases, in that order; junction bases with no gene match: 8. Full variable domain (outside the CDR3, taken from reference TRBV5-1 and TRBJ2-2): KAGVTQTPRYLIKTRGQQVTLSCSPISGHRSVSWYQQTPGQGLQFLFEYFSETQRNKGNFPGRFSGRQFSNSRSEMNVSTLELGDSALYLCASSLGKQGARTGELFFGEGSRLTVL.

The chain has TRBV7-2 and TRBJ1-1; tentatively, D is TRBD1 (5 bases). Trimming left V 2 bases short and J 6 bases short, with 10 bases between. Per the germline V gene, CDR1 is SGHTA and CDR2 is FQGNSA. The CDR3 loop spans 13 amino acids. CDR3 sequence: CASSLRGRAEAFF. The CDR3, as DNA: TGTGCCAGCAGCTTAAGGGGTCGGGCTGAAGCTTTCTTT.

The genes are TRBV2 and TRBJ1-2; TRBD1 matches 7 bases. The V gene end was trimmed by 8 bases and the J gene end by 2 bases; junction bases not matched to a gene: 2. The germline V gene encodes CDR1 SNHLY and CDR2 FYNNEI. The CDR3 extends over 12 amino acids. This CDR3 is CASSGGNYGYTF. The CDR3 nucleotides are TGTGCCAGCTCAGGGGGGAACTATGGCTACACCTTC.

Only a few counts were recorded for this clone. The CDR3: CASSPVGGRGEKLFF. For the CDR3, the DNA is TGTGCCAGCAGCCCCGTGGGGGGGCGCGGTGAAAAACTGTTTTTT. The gene calls are TRBV7-2 and TRBJ1-4, with D possibly matching TRBD1 (6 bases). This CDR3 is 15 amino acids long. Germline V gene data show CDR1 as SGHTA and CDR2 as FQGNSA. V gave up 5 bases and J gave up 7 bases, with 17 bases separating them. Filled out from reference TRBV7-2 and TRBJ1-4, the complete variable domain reads GAGVSQSPSNKVTEKGKDVELRCDPISGHTALYWYRQSLGQGLEFLIYFQGNSAPDKSGLPSDRFSAERTGGSVSTLTIQRTQQEDSAVYLCASSPVGGRGEKLFFGSGTQLSVL.